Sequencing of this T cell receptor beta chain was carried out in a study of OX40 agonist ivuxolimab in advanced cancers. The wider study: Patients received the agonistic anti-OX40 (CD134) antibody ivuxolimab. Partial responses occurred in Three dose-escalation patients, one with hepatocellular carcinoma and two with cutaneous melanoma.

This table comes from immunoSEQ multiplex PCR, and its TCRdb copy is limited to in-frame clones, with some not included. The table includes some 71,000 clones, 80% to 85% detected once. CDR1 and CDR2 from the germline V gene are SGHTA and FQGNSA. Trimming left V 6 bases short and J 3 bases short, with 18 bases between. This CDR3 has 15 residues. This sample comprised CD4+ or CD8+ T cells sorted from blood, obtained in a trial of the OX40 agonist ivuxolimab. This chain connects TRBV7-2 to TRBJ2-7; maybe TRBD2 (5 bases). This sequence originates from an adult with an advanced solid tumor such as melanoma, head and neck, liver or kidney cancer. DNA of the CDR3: TGTGCCAGCAGTCCGACCCGGGCCGGAGGCTACGAGCAGTACTTC. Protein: CASSPTRAGGYEQYF. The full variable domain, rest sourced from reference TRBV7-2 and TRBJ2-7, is GAGVSQSPSNKVTEKGKDVELRCDPISGHTALYWYRQSLGQGLEFLIYFQGNSAPDKSGLPSDRFSAERTGGSVSTLTIQRTQQEDSAVYLCASSPTRAGGYEQYFGPGTRLTVT.